Presented here are 27 T cell receptor beta chains from one specimen sequenced in a study of CD8 T cells in Susac syndrome (dated 2019 in TCRdb). The library was built by means of the immunoSEQ multiplex PCR assay. RNA was extracted using the RNeasy kit, and about 0.45 to 1 microgram was reverse transcribed with random hexamers. TCRdb cleaned the public reads at Q25 with fastp, built clones with MiXCR and kept in-frame beta chains. Rows are unified per CDR3 protein, each entry keeping the most common DNA and genes. The table for this sample lists tens of thousands of distinct CDR3 sequences; approximately 90% of them were counted only once. Approximately 0.18% of the sample belongs to the ten largest clones. The specimen sequenced was CD8+ T cells from PBMCs. These receptors were taken from a human donor in good health.

The rearrangement joins TRBV9 to TRBJ2-3; D possibly corresponds to TRBD2 (6 bases). This CDR3 contains 17 residues. Germline lookup yields CDR1 SGDLS and CDR2 YYNGEE. Trimming stripped 0 bases from V and 0 bases from J, with 14 bases between. The CDR3 DNA sequence: TGTGCCAGCAGCGTAGTACGGGCGGGGACTAGCACAGATACGCAGTATTTT. Amino acids: CASSVVRAGTSTDTQYF.

The chain combines TRBV7-2 with TRBJ2-5, with TRBD1 identical over 7 bases. The length of the CDR3 is 15 residues. Germline V gene data show CDR1 as SGHTA and CDR2 as FQGNSA. Trimming cost V 4 bases and J 2 bases; bases outside gene matches: 7. The CDR3 DNA follows: TGTGCCAGCAGCTATGACAGGGCCCCTCAAGAGACCCAGTACTTC. Amino acid sequence: CASSYDRAPQETQYF.

This rearrangement joins TRBV20-1 to TRBJ1-5; D may be TRBD1 (5 bases). V was clipped by 5 bases and J by 2 bases, with 25 bases between them. This CDR3 region has 18 residues. Germline values: CDR1 DFQATT, CDR2 SNEGSKA (reference sequence). The DNA of the CDR3 is TGCAGTGCTCTTCGCCAAGAGGAGGGGAGGGTAGGCAATCAGCCCCAGCATTTT. Protein sequence: CSALRQEEGRVGNQPQHF.

This clonotype has a single count. The genes are TRBV15 and TRBJ2-1, with 8 bases matching TRBD1. The CDR3 sequence is 15 residues long. The germline V gene encodes CDR1 LNHNV and CDR2 YYDKDF (reference sequence). The junction had 8 bases not matched to a gene; V was cut back by 5 bases and J by 5 bases. In DNA, the CDR3 is TGTGCCACCAGCTTGGGGCAGGGGGCGGACAATGAGCAGTTCTTC. The encoded protein is CATSLGQGADNEQFF.

The rearrangement links TRBV9 to TRBJ1-1; D is ambiguous. Per the germline V gene, CDR1 is SGDLS and CDR2 is YYNGEE. The V end was cut by 3 bases, the J end by 4 bases, with 10 bases between. The CDR3 runs 13 residues. The CDR3 coding sequence is TGTGCCAGCAGCGGCAAACTGGGCACTGAAGCTTTCTTT. It yields the protein CASSGKLGTEAFF.

The chain has TRBV7-3 and TRBJ2-1; D not resolved. Between the trimmed V and J ends, which lost 5 bases and 2 bases, there was a span of 16 bases. Germline values: CDR1 SGHTA, CDR2 FQGTGA. The CDR3 has 16 residues. The DNA for the CDR3 is TGTGCCAGCAGCCACGGTCCGGCCTTGGCCTACAATGAGCAGTTCTTC. Translation: CASSHGPALAYNEQFF.

The rearrangement uses TRBV3-1 and TRBJ2-6; TRBD2 might be the D (5 bases). The CDR3 has 16 amino acids. With 0 bases removed from V and 0 bases from J, the gap between germline ends came to 6 bases. Germline V gene lookup returns CDR1 LGHDT and CDR2 YNNKEL (reference sequence). The CDR3 DNA is TGTGCCAGCAGCCAAGAAGGGAGCTCTGGGGCCAACGTCCTGACTTTC. Protein: CASSQEGSSGANVLTF.

V usage is TRBV2 and J usage is TRBJ2-5; 7 positions agree with TRBD2. The V and J ends lost 7 bases and 2 bases, in that order; junction bases with no gene match: 7. Germline CDR1 reads SNHLY; CDR2 reads FYNNEI. The CDR3 runs 14 residues. CDR3 region: CASTRAGEQETQYF. The CDR3 bases are TGTGCCAGCACGAGGGCGGGGGAACAAGAGACCCAGTACTTC.

The chain carries TRBV19 and TRBJ2-5; D is uncertain. This CDR3 is built from 18 residues. Trimming removed 1 base at V and 5 bases at J, with 23 bases between. Per the germline V gene, CDR1 is LNHDA and CDR2 is SQIVND (reference sequence). The CDR3 here is CASSIAGTYLVSRETQYF. CDR3 coding DNA: TGTGCCAGTAGTATAGCGGGCACCTACTTAGTCTCCAGGGAGACCCAGTACTTC.

This clonotype was seen once. J is TRBJ2-2 and V is TRBV6-2 or TRBV6-3, with unresolved D. This CDR3 comprises 12 residues. Germline assignment: CDR1 MNHEY and CDR2 SVGEGT. V lost 7 bases and J 6 bases, leaving 9 bases between the germline ends. DNA of the CDR3: TGTGCCAGCACAGAAGACCCCGGGGAGCTGTTTTTT. Translating it yields CASTEDPGELFF.

CDR3 protein: CASSDGTGGADTQYF. In DNA, the CDR3 is TGTGCCAGCAGTGACGGGACAGGGGGCGCAGATACGCAGTATTTT. The V call is TRBV6-4, the J call TRBJ2-3; 12 bases fit TRBD1. Germline-derived CDR1 and CDR2 are MRHNA and SNTAGT. Trimming took 2 bases from V and 4 from J; bases not matched to a gene: 1. The CDR3 has 15 residues.

The rearrangement uses TRBV12-3 or TRBV12-4 and TRBJ1-6; a weak D match, TRBD1 (5 bases). The CDR3 has 14 amino acids. The V and J ends lost 4 bases and 14 bases respectively, with 18 bases between them. The CDR3 bases are TGTGCCAGCAGTTCCCCCGGGACGGTTTTTTCCCTCCACTTT. Encoded protein: CASSSPGTVFSLHF.

The chain recombines TRBV29-1 with TRBJ2-1; perhaps D is TRBD1 or TRBD2 (5 bases each). The CDR3 has 15 amino acids. Between the trimmed V and J ends, which lost 3 bases and 0 bases, there was a span of 12 bases. CDR1 is SQVTM and CDR2 is ANQGSEA in the germline V gene. The CDR3 spells CSVDEGSPSYNEQFF. The CDR3 DNA is TGCAGCGTTGACGAGGGGTCCCCCTCCTACAATGAGCAGTTCTTC.

The CDR3 DNA reads as TGTGCCAGCACTGACCCGAGCTCGACCTACGAGCAGTACTTC. Translated, it gives CASTDPSSTYEQYF. The chain combines TRBV2 with TRBJ2-7, with D unclear. Germline CDR1 SNHLY, CDR2 FYNNEI. The CDR3 is made up of 14 amino acids. The V gene lost 7 bases and the J gene lost 2 bases, with 15 bases spanning the gap.

The chain employs TRBV28 and TRBJ2-7; TRBD1 aligns across 8 bases. This CDR3 region has 15 residues. The J segment lost 1 base and the V segment lost 7 bases, leaving 9 bases of the junction unmatched. Per germline, CDR1 MDHEN and CDR2 SYDVKM. CDR3 sequence: CASTPEGQVSYEQYF. CDR3 coding DNA: TGTGCCAGCACCCCCGAGGGACAGGTGTCCTACGAGCAGTACTTC.

This chain joins TRBV12-3 or TRBV12-4 and TRBJ2-1, with 15 nucleotides matching TRBD2. The CDR3 has 17 residues. Losses at the gene ends were 5 bases for V and 0 bases for J; bases not matched to a gene: 2. The CDR3 sequence is CASSGTSGGYSYNEQFF. DNA for the CDR3: TGTGCCAGCAGTGGGACTAGCGGGGGGTACTCCTACAATGAGCAGTTCTTC.

The chain links TRBV19 to TRBJ1-2; TRBD1 might be the D (6 bases). Germline V lookup: CDR1 LNHDA, CDR2 SQIVND (reference sequence). Trimming left V 0 bases short and J 6 bases short, with 20 bases between. The CDR3 spans 17 residues. CDR3 region: CASSIDLSRDRHNGYTF. The CDR3 nucleotides are TGTGCCAGTAGTATAGATCTTAGTAGAGACAGGCACAATGGCTACACCTTC.

The V and J genes are TRBV2 and TRBJ1-1; D call uncertain. The CDR3 sequence is 12 residues long. Trimming removed 10 bases from V and 6 bases from J, with 15 bases in between. Germline V CDR1 and CDR2: SNHLY, FYNNEI. The CDR3 loop is CATNIAGSEAFF. In nucleotides, the CDR3 is TGTGCCACCAATATAGCAGGTTCTGAAGCTTTCTTT.

The rearrangement uses TRBV4-1 and TRBJ2-3; TRBD1 matches 11 bases. The CDR3 spans 16 residues. The junction had 7 bases not matched to a gene; V was cut back by 4 bases and J by 4 bases. CDR1 is MGHRA, CDR2 YSYEKL, per germline. The DNA for the CDR3 is TGCGCCAGCAGCCCCGGACAGGGGGCAGGCCCAGATACGCAGTATTTT. This translates into CASSPGQGAGPDTQYF.

The chain couples TRBV4-1 to TRBJ2-7; D might be TRBD1 (6 bases). V was pared by 5 bases and J by 2 bases, with 13 bases between. This CDR3 has 14 amino acids. Germline V CDR1 and CDR2: MGHRA, YSYEKL. As DNA, the CDR3 is TGCGCCAGCAGCTACCGACAGGCGACCTACGAGCAGTACTTC. Encoded protein: CASSYRQATYEQYF.

This sequence joins TRBV27 and TRBJ2-1; D ambiguous. Trimming stripped 6 bases from V and 7 bases from J, with 10 bases between. Germline assignment: CDR1 MNHEY and CDR2 SMNVEV (reference sequence). The CDR3 length is 12 residues. CDR3 residues: CASRRTENEQFF. The CDR3 DNA reads TGTGCCAGCAGGCGGACGGAGAATGAGCAGTTCTTC.

This sequence joins TRBV3-1 and TRBJ2-5, with 9 bases lining up with TRBD2. This CDR3 is 14 amino acids long. Germline assignment: CDR1 LGHDT and CDR2 YNNKEL (reference sequence). The V gene end was trimmed by 1 base and the J gene end by 5 bases; junction bases not matched to a gene: 2. CDR3 in amino acids: CASSQVLAGETQYF. The DNA of the CDR3 is TGTGCCAGCAGCCAAGTCCTAGCGGGGGAGACCCAGTACTTC.

V and J are TRBV4-2 and TRBJ2-7, with no clear D. The CDR3 contains 15 residues. With 0 bases removed from V and 3 bases from J, the gap between germline ends came to 12 bases. In germline, CDR1 is LGHNA, CDR2 YNFKEQ. The CDR3 region has the DNA TGTGCCAGCAGCCAAGAGTCCAGTTCGAACTACGAGCAGTACTTC. Protein: CASSQESSSNYEQYF.

J is TRBJ1-5 and V is TRBV27; D is possibly TRBD1 (5 bases). CDR1 and CDR2 (germline): MNHEY, SMNVEV (reference sequence). CDR3 length: 15 residues. V gave up 5 bases and J gave up 3 bases, with 14 bases separating them. CDR3 sequence reads: CASSPGPGSNQPQHF. The CDR3 bases are TGTGCCAGCAGTCCCGGCCCAGGGTCCAATCAGCCCCAGCATTTT.

The chain links TRBV5-5 to TRBJ2-2; 8 bases are a match to TRBD1. Germline values: CDR1 SGHKS, CDR2 YYEKEE (reference sequence). This CDR3 spans 16 amino acids. V lost 4 bases, J lost 1 base, and 6 bases stayed unmatched. CDR3: CASSPTGQVNTGELFF. The CDR3 nucleotides are TGTGCCAGCAGCCCTACGGGACAGGTGAACACCGGGGAGCTGTTTTTT. Drawing the rest from reference TRBV5-5 and TRBJ2-2, the complete variable domain is DAGVTQSPTHLIKTRGQQVTLRCSPISGHKSVSWYQQVLGQGPQFIFQYYEKEERGRGNFPDRFSARQFPNYSSELNVNALLLGDSALYLCASSPTGQVNTGELFFGEGSRLTVL.

This clonotype came up a few times. The chain is built from TRBV2 and TRBJ2-7; TRBD1 or TRBD2 may be the D gene (5 bases each). The length of the CDR3 is 19 residues. The germline V and J ends were trimmed by 6 bases and 1 base, with 28 bases remaining between them. Germline CDR1 and CDR2: SNHLY and FYNNEI. This CDR3 is CASSASGTGFFYLSYEQYF. The DNA for the CDR3 is TGTGCCAGCAGCGCGTCCGGGACGGGGTTTTTCTATCTGTCCTACGAGCAGTACTTC.

This chain links TRBV5-1 with TRBJ2-7; D gene ambiguous. The germline V and J ends were trimmed by 0 bases and 3 bases, with 13 bases remaining between them. Germline V gene data show CDR1 as SGHRS and CDR2 as YFSETQ. The CDR3 has 15 amino acids. The CDR3 DNA reads TGCGCCAGCAGCTTGGGCTCACCGGCGGACTACGAGCAGTACTTC. Residues: CASSLGSPADYEQYF.